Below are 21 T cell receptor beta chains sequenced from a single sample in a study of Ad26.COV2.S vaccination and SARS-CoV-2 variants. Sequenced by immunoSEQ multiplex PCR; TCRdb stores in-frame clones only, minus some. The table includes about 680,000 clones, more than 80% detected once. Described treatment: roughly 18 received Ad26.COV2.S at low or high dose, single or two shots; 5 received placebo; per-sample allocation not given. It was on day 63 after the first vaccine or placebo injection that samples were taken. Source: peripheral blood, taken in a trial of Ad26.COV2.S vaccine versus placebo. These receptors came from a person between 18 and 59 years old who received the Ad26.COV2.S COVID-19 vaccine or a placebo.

CDR3 sequence: CASSLRLAGHNEQFF. CDR3 DNA sequence: TGCGCCAGCAGCTTGCGACTAGCGGGCCACAATGAGCAGTTCTTC. The chain employs TRBV5-1 and TRBJ2-1, with 10 bases fitting TRBD2. The CDR3 runs 15 residues. Germline lookup yields CDR1 SGHRS and CDR2 YFSETQ. V gave up 1 base and J gave up 5 bases; unmatched junction bases: 3. The full variable domain, its missing parts supplied by reference TRBV5-1 and TRBJ2-1, is KAGVTQTPRYLIKTRGQQVTLSCSPISGHRSVSWYQQTPGQGLQFLFEYFSETQRNKGNFPGRFSGRQFSNSRSEMNVSTLELGDSALYLCASSLRLAGHNEQFFGPGTRLTVL.

In DNA, the CDR3 is TGTGCCAGCAGCCATCAGGGGTTCTCCGGGACTAGCGGGGGGGCCCGGTTCTTC. Translation: CASSHQGFSGTSGGARFF. The chain uses TRBV4-2 and TRBJ2-1, with TRBD2 matching over 16 bases. CDR3 length: 18 residues. Trimming at V came to 3 bases and at J to 15 bases, leaving 17 bases not matched to a gene. CDR1 LGHNA and CDR2 YNFKEQ come from the germline V gene.

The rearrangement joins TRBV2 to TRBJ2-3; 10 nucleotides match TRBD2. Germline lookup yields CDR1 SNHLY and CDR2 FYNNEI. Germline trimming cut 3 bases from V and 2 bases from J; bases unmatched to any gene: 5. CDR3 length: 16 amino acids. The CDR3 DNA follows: TGTGCCAGCAGTGACGCGACTAGCGGGTCCACAGATACGCAGTATTTT. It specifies CASSDATSGSTDTQYF.

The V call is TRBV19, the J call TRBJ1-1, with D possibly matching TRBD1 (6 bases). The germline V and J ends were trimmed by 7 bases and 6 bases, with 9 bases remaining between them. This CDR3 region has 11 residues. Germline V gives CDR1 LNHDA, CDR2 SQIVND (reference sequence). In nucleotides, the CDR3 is TGTGCCAGTATCAGGGGCGCTGAAGCTTTCTTT. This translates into CASIRGAEAFF.

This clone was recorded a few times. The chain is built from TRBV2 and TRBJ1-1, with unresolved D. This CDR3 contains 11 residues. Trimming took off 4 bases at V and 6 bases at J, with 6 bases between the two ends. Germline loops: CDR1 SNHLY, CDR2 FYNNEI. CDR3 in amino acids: CASSGGAEAFF. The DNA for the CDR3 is TGTGCCAGCAGTGGGGGTGCTGAAGCTTTCTTT.

This CDR3 reads CASSPHLLDRSTGELFF. The CDR3 DNA follows: TGTGCCAGCTCACCACACCTATTAGACAGGAGCACCGGGGAGCTGTTTTTT. The chain carries TRBV18 and TRBJ2-2, with D tentatively TRBD1 (6 bases). V was pared by 1 base and J by 4 bases, with 16 bases between. Germline values: CDR1 KGHSH, CDR2 LQKENI. The CDR3 length is 17 residues.

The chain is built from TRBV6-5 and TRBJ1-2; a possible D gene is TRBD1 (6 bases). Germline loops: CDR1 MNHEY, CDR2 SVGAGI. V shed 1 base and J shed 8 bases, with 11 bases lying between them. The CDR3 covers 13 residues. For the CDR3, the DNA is TGTGCCAGCAGTTACTACAGGGCAGAAGGCTACACCTTC. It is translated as CASSYYRAEGYTF.

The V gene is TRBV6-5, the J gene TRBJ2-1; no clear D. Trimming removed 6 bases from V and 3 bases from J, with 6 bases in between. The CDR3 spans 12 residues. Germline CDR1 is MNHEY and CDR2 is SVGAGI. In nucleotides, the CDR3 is TGTGCCAGCAGGGATTACTACAATGAGCAGTTCTTC. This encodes CASRDYYNEQFF.

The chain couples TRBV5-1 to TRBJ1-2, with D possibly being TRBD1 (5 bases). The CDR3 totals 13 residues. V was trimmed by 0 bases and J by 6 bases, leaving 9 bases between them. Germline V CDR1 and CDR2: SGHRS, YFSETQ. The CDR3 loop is CASSLAGTDGYTF. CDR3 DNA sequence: TGCGCCAGCAGCTTGGCCGGGACGGATGGCTACACCTTC.

The CDR3 coding sequence is TGTGCCAGCAGCTCACACAGGGTAGGAGAGACCCAGTACTTC. This encodes CASSSHRVGETQYF. The chain links TRBV7-2 to TRBJ2-5; D perhaps matches TRBD1 (6 bases). Germline V lookup: CDR1 SGHTA, CDR2 FQGNSA. The V and J ends lost 4 bases and 4 bases respectively, with 13 bases between them. The CDR3 length is 14 residues.

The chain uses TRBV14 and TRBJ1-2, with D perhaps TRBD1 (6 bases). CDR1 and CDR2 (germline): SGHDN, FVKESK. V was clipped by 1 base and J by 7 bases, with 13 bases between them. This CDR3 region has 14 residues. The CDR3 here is CASSQVTGLGGYTF. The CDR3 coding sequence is TGTGCCAGCAGCCAAGTTACAGGGCTGGGTGGCTACACCTTC.

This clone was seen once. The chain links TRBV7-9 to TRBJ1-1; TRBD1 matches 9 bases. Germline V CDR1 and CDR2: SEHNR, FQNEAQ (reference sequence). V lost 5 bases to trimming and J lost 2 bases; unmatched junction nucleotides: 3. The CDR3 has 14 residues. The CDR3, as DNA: TGTGCCAGCAGCAGGACAGGGGTAAACACTGAAGCTTTCTTT. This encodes CASSRTGVNTEAFF.

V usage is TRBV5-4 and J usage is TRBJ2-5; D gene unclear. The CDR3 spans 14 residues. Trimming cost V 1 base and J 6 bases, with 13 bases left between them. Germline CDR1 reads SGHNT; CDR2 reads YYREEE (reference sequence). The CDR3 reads CASSLTALPKTQYF. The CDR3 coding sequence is TGTGCCAGCAGCTTGACAGCCCTCCCGAAGACCCAGTACTTC.

The CDR3: CASSNPGQGAPGYTF. The DNA for the CDR3 is TGTGCCAGCAGTAACCCGGGACAGGGGGCGCCCGGCTACACCTTC. The chain uses TRBV27 and TRBJ1-2, with 12 bases matching TRBD1. Germline CDR1 and CDR2: MNHEY and SMNVEV (reference sequence). V gave up 5 bases and J gave up 8 bases; unmatched junction bases: 9. The CDR3 loop spans 15 amino acids.

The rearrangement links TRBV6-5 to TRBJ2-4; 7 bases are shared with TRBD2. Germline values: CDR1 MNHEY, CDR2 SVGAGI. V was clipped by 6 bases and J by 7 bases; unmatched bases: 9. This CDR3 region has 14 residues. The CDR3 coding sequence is TGTGCCAGCAGCGGGAGCGGGGTTGAGAACATTCAGTACTTC. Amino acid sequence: CASSGSGVENIQYF.

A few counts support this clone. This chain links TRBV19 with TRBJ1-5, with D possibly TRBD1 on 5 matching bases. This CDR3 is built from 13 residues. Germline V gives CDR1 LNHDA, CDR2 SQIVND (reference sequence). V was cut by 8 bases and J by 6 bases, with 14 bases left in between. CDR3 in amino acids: CASRSRGTQPQHF. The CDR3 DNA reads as TGTGCCAGTCGTAGTAGGGGCACTCAGCCCCAGCATTTT.

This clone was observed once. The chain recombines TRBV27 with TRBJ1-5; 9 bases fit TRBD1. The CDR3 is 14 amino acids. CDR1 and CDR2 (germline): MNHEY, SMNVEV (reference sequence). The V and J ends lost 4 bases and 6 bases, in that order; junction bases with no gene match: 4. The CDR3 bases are TGTGCCAGCAGTTCCGGACAGGGGATTCAGCCCCAGCATTTT. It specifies CASSSGQGIQPQHF.

CDR3 region: CASSPYRESFEESLSEQFF. The CDR3 nucleotides are TGTGCCAGCAGCCCCTACAGGGAGAGTTTTGAGGAGAGTTTAAGTGAGCAGTTCTTC. The genes are TRBV3-1 (or the pseudogene TRBV3-2) and TRBJ2-1, with D maybe TRBD1 (6 bases). The V gene's germline CDR1 is LGHDT and CDR2 YNNKEL (reference sequence). This CDR3 is 19 amino acids long. Trimming took 4 bases from V and 9 from J, leaving 31 bases between them.

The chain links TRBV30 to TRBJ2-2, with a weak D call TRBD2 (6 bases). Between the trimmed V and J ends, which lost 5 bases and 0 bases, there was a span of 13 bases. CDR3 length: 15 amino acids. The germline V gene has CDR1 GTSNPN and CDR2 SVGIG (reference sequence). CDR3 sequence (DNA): TGTGCCTGGGACCGGGGGATTTCGAACACCGGGGAGCTGTTTTTT. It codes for CAWDRGISNTGELFF.

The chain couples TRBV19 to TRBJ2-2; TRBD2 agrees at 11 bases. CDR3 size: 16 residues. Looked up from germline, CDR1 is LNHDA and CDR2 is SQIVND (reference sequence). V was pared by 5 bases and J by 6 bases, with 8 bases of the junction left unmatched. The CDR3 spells CASSASRLAGPGELFF. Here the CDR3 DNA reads TGTGCCAGTAGTGCTTCTCGACTAGCGGGACCCGGGGAGCTGTTTTTT.

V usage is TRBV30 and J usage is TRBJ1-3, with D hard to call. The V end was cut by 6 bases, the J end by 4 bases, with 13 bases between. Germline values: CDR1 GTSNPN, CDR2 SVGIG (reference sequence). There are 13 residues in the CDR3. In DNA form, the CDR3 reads TGTGCCTGTACACGCGGTCTGGGAAACACCATATATTTT. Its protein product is CACTRGLGNTIYF.